Described below is a single T cell receptor (beta chain) sequence and its context. Its antigen is not identified. The PCR employed 60 Vbeta primers together with 13 Jbeta primers. As handled by the study authors: The authors later counted roughly 76 million unique TCR beta chains, some 11 million of them shared. Generated by immunoSEQ multiplex PCR, the TCRdb table keeps only in-frame clones and is missing some. The V and J calls and clone size come from that table; D and trimming were worked out from the DNA. The sample shows under 200,000 clones, around 88% of them seen only once. These data are taken from a study of cytomegalovirus exposure and HLA in healthy donors. Whole-study findings and limits: It was shown in a later analysis that HLA-associated TCR beta chains were more clonally expanded than other, equally common chains. Association of a missense DCLRE1C variant with TCR beta V- and J-gene trimming was reported in a later analysis. A later analysis found common viral pathogens apparently linked to several of the most significant clusters.

Trimming took 3 bases from V and 14 from J, leaving 24 bases between them. This CDR3 region has 15 residues. The V gene's germline CDR1 is MGHRA and CDR2 YSYEKL. Material: PBMCs. The genes are TRBV4-1 and TRBJ2-3, with D possibly matching TRBD2 (6 bases). The sequence derives from a woman younger than 45 in good health and CMV-seronegative. The CDR3 DNA is TGCGCCAGCAGCCACTTCAAAGAGGGAGCGGGTTATCCGTATTTT. Residues: CASSHFKEGAGYPYF.